The 15 T cell receptor beta chains below were found in one sample sequenced in a study of CD8+CD57+ T cells in acquired aplastic anemia. CDR3 and TCR beta VDJ profiling relied on a genomic DNA template. Each CDR3 protein gets one entry after TCRdb re-called the reads with MiXCR. The table has around 180,000 distinct CDR3 sequences, 64% seen once. The specimen was sorted CD4+, CD8+, or CD8+CD57+ T cells (not recorded which) from PBMCs. The receptors derive from a human donor with severe aplastic anemia or a healthy control (not recorded which).

Comments on this clonotype: An end of the junction differs from the germline gene, which may be a read error. The genes are TRBV7-7 and TRBJ2-1, with 10 positions matching TRBD2. The CDR3 extends over 20 amino acids. Germline CDR1 SSHAT, CDR2 FNYEAQ (reference sequence). CDR3 sequence: CASSLAPSGRAPTIYNEQFF. CDR3 nucleotide sequence: TGCGCCAGCAGCTTGGCCCCCAGCGGGAGGGCCCCCACCATTTACAATGAGCAGTTCTTC.

The V and J genes are TRBV7-9 and TRBJ1-5, with 12 bases aligning to TRBD1. V shed 5 bases, J shed 1 base, and the junction held 12 bases outside the gene matches. Germline V gives CDR1 SEHNR, CDR2 FQNEAQ (reference sequence). The CDR3 is made up of 19 amino acids. In DNA form, the CDR3 reads TGTGCCAGCAGCAGCATTACGGGACAGGGGGCAGGGAGCAATCAGCCCCAGCATTTT. Translated, it gives CASSSITGQGAGSNQPQHF.

A few counts support this clonotype. The CDR3 coding sequence is TGCAGTGCTAGAGCTGTGGCTAGCGGGAGTTTGGAGACCCAGTACTTC. It translates to CSARAVASGSLETQYF. This chain uses TRBV20-1 with TRBJ2-5, with TRBD2 matching over 10 bases. The germline V gene has CDR1 DFQATT and CDR2 SNEGSKA (reference sequence). The CDR3 has 16 residues. Germline trimming cut 1 base from V and 5 bases from J; bases unmatched to any gene: 10.

This clonotype has only a few counts. The genes are TRBV9 and TRBJ2-7; TRBD1 matches at 7 bases. The CDR3 is made up of 15 amino acids. Trimming at V came to 4 bases and at J to 2 bases, leaving 9 bases not matched to a gene. The germline V gene has CDR1 SGDLS and CDR2 YYNGEE. The CDR3 DNA is TGTGCCAGCAGCTTGAGGGGGACAGTCACCTACGAGCAGTACTTC. This translates into CASSLRGTVTYEQYF.

This CDR3 reads CASTVTGTNTEAFF. The CDR3 DNA sequence: TGCGCCAGCACGGTCACAGGGACGAACACTGAAGCTTTCTTT. The chain joins TRBV5-1 to TRBJ1-1; D possibly corresponds to TRBD1 (6 bases). The V gene's germline CDR1 is SGHRS and CDR2 YFSETQ. This CDR3 is built from 14 residues. Trimming removed 6 bases at V and 1 base at J, with 13 bases between.

J is TRBJ2-7 and V is TRBV7-9, with 7 nucleotides matching TRBD2. Germline V gene lookup returns CDR1 SEHNR and CDR2 FQNEAQ (reference sequence). V lost 6 bases, J lost 7 bases, and 12 bases stayed unmatched. The CDR3 consists of 14 residues. The CDR3 region is CASSERDAPREQYF. As DNA, the CDR3 is TGTGCCAGCAGTGAGCGGGACGCTCCTCGGGAGCAGTACTTC.

The chain uses TRBV6-4 and TRBJ2-1; D is perhaps TRBD1 (5 bases). This CDR3 has 14 amino acids. Germline CDR1 reads MRHNA; CDR2 reads SNTAGT. V was shortened by 5 bases and J by 3 bases, with 11 bases between the two germline ends. CDR3 protein: CASSNPGHYNEQFF. CDR3 bases: TGTGCCAGCAGTAACCCAGGGCACTACAATGAGCAGTTCTTC.

The J gene is TRBJ2-7, the V gene TRBV7-8; possible D gene TRBD2, 6 bases. The germline CDR1 and CDR2 sequences are SGHVS and FQNEAQ. V lost 6 bases, J lost 3 bases, and 24 bases lay in between. There are 17 residues in the CDR3. CDR3 in amino acids: CASSLRPGGGLDYEQYF. Written as DNA, the CDR3 is TGTGCCAGCAGTTTAAGGCCCGGGGGAGGCTTGGACTACGAGCAGTACTTC.

The V gene is TRBV7-9, the J gene TRBJ1-6; D remains unclear. The length of the CDR3 is 15 residues. The V and J ends lost 1 base and 9 bases respectively, with 13 bases between them. The germline V gene has CDR1 SEHNR and CDR2 FQNEAQ (reference sequence). The CDR3 loop reads CASSLGSGVGSPLHF. The CDR3 DNA follows: TGTGCCAGCAGCTTAGGTAGCGGGGTTGGTTCACCCCTCCACTTT.

The genes are TRBV2 and TRBJ2-7; 11 bases are shared with TRBD1. Germline V CDR1 and CDR2: SNHLY, FYNNEI. Unmatched junction bases numbered 3, after V lost 6 bases and J lost 2 bases. This CDR3 comprises 14 residues. The CDR3 sequence: CASRVDRGPYEQYF. CDR3 in DNA: TGTGCCAGCAGAGTGGACAGGGGGCCCTACGAGCAGTACTTC.

The chain combines TRBV7-9 with TRBJ2-2; 7 nucleotides match TRBD1. CDR1 and CDR2 from the germline V gene are SEHNR and FQNEAQ (reference sequence). The V gene end was trimmed by 3 bases and the J gene end by 3 bases; junction bases not matched to a gene: 10. The CDR3 sequence is 17 residues long. The CDR3: CASSFSPGTGDTGELFF. In nucleotides, the CDR3 is TGTGCCAGCAGCTTCTCCCCCGGCACAGGGGACACCGGGGAGCTGTTTTTT. Full variable domain (missing parts from reference TRBV7-9 and TRBJ2-2): DTGVSQNPRHKITKRGQNVTFRCDPISEHNRLYWYRQTLGQGPEFLTYFQNEAQLEKSRLLSDRFSAERPKGSFSTLEIQRTEQGDSAMYLCASSFSPGTGDTGELFFGEGSRLTVL.

This chain uses TRBV5-1 with TRBJ2-3, with TRBD2 matching 10 bases. J was trimmed by 0 bases and V by 4 bases; bases with no gene match: 8. Germline-derived CDR1 and CDR2 are SGHRS and YFSETQ. The CDR3 contains 17 residues. The chain's CDR3 is CASSPSLAGESTDTQYF. DNA for the CDR3: TGCGCCAGCAGCCCATCCCTAGCGGGGGAGAGCACAGATACGCAGTATTTT.

This clonotype came up many times. Here the CDR3 DNA reads TGTGCCAGCACCGCGGGACGGCACCTTTTGAACACTGAAGCTTTCTTT. This encodes CASTAGRHLLNTEAFF. V and J are TRBV27 and TRBJ1-1; weak D call: TRBD1 (5 bases). Germline V gene lookup returns CDR1 MNHEY and CDR2 SMNVEV (reference sequence). The CDR3 runs to 16 residues. V gave up 7 bases and J gave up 0 bases, with 18 bases separating them.

The count of this clonotype is one. V usage is TRBV5-1 and J usage is TRBJ2-7; D uncertain. The CDR3 is 14 amino acids. V was clipped by 0 bases and J by 0 bases, with 7 bases between them. Germline V gene data show CDR1 as SGHRS and CDR2 as YFSETQ. The CDR3, as DNA: TGCGCCAGCAGCTTGGATCCCCCCTCCTACGAGCAGTACTTC. Translating it yields CASSLDPPSYEQYF.

This clonotype has at least ten counts. The chain employs TRBV12-3 or TRBV12-4 and TRBJ2-1, with D maybe TRBD1 (6 bases). The CDR3 runs 13 residues. The V end lost 6 bases, the J end lost 4 bases, and 10 bases lay between the germline ends. CDR3 nucleotides: TGTGCCAGCAGCTACGACAGGTACAATGAGCAGTTCTTC. This encodes CASSYDRYNEQFF.